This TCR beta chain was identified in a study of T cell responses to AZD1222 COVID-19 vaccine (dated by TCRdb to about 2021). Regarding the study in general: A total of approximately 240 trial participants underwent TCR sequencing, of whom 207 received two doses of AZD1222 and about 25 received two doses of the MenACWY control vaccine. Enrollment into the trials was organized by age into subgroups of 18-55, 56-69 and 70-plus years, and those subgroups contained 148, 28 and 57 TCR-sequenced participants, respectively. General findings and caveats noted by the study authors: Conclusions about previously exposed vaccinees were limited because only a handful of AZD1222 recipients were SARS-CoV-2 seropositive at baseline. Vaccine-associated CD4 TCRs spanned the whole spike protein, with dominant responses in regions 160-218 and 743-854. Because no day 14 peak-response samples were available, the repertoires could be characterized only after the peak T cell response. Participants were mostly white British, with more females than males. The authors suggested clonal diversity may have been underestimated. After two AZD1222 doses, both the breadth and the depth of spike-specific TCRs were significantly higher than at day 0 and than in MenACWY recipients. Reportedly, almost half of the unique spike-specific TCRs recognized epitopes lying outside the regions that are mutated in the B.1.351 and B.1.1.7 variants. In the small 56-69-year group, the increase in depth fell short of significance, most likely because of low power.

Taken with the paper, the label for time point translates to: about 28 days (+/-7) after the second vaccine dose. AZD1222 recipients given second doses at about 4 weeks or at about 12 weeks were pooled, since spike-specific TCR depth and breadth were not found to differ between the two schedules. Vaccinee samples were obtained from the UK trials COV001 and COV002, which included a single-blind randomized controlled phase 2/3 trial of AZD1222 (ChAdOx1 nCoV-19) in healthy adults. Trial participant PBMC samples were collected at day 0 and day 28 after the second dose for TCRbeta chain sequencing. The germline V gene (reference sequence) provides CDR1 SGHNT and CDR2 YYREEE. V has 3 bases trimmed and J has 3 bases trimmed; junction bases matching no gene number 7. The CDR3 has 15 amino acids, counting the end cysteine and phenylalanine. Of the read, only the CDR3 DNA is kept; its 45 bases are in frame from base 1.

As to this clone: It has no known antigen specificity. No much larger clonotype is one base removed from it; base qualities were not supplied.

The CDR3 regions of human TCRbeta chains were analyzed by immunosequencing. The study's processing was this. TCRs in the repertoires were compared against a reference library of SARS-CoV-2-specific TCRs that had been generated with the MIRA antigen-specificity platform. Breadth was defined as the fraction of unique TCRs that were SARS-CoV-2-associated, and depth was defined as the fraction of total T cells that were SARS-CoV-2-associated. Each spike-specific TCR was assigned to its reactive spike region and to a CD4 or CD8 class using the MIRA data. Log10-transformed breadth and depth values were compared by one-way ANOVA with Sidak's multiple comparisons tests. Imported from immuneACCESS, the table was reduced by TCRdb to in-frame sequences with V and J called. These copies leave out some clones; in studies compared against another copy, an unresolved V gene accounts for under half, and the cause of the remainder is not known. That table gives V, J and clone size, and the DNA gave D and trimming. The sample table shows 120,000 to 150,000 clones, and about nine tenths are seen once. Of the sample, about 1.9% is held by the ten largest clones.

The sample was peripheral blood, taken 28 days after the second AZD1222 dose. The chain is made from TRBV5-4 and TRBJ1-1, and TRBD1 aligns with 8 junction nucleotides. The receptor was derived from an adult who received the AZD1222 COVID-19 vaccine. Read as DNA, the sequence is TGTGCCAGCAGCTCGGCCGGACAGGGCTACACTGAAGCTTTCTTT. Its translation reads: CASSSAGQGYTEAFF.